The 32 T cell receptor beta chains listed next were all sequenced from one sample in a study of regulatory T cells in long-lasting Graves disease. Time point specified: newly diagnosed GD, antithyroid drugs for less than 3 months. Preparation of the TCR library used RNA extracted from PBMCs. Relying on iRepertoire HTBI primers and Arm-PCR of CDR3 regions, the team built TCR beta libraries. TCRdb ran MiXCR on the multiplex PCR reads and lists one entry per CDR3 protein. The top ten hold about 10% of the sample, which has roughly 430,000 distinct CDR3 sequences, about 16% seen once. A further study also used this sample, focusing on T cells in Graves' hyperthyroidism and ophthalmopathy.

This specimen was peripheral blood mononuclear cells (PBMCs), taken at new diagnosis, from a patient treated with antithyroid drugs. These receptors originate from a woman in her twenties or thirties with Graves disease.

As for this clonotype: Since a much larger clone is just one base distant, this may be a read error. The rearrangement joins TRBV5-1 to TRBJ2-5, with D tentatively TRBD1 (6 bases). In germline, CDR1 is SGHRS, CDR2 YFSETQ. The CDR3 totals 13 residues. In nucleotides, the CDR3 is TGCGCCAGCAGCGCCCGGACAGACGAGAGCCAGTACTTC. Translation gives CASSARTDESQYF. The whole variable domain, remainder taken from reference TRBV5-1 and TRBJ2-5, is KAGVTQTPRYLIKTRGQQVTLSCSPISGHRSVSWYQQTPGQGLQFLFEYFSETQRNKGNFPGRFSGRQFSNSRSEMNVSTLELGDSALYLCASSARTDESQYFGPGTRLLVL.

The sample holds many counts of this clonotype. This chain links TRBV3-1 with TRBJ1-1, with D uncertain. V lost 2 bases and J lost 2, with 12 bases in between. The germline V gene encodes CDR1 LGHDT and CDR2 YNNKEL (reference sequence). The CDR3 runs 15 residues. The CDR3 coding sequence is TGTGCCAGCAGCCAATTAGCCGGGAGCAACACTGAAGCTTTCTTT. Amino acid sequence: CASSQLAGSNTEAFF. The variable domain in full, completed from reference TRBV3-1 and TRBJ1-1, reads DTAVSQTPKYLVTQMGNDKSIKCEQNLGHDTMYWYKQDSKKFLKIMFSYNNKELIINETVPNRFSPKSPDKAHLNLHINSLELGDSAVYFCASSQLAGSNTEAFFGQGTRLTVV.

This clonotype was recorded at least ten times. The J gene is TRBJ2-7, the V gene TRBV20-1, with 8 nucleotides matching TRBD2. Germline CDR1 reads DFQATT; CDR2 reads SNEGSKA (reference sequence). Trimming removed 5 bases from V and 2 bases from J; junction bases left unmatched: 8. The CDR3 length is 14 residues. The CDR3 loop reads CSARGREAPYEQYF. CDR3 DNA sequence: TGCAGTGCTCGAGGGCGGGAGGCCCCCTACGAGCAGTACTTC.

The gene calls are TRBV10-2 and TRBJ1-1, with D unclear. The length of the CDR3 is 14 residues. V was trimmed by 0 bases and J by 8 bases, leaving 13 bases between them. CDR1 is WSHSY and CDR2 is SAAADI in the germline V gene. CDR3 in amino acids: CASSESSVTNEAFF. Written as DNA, the CDR3 is TGCGCCAGCAGTGAGTCATCGGTGACGAACGAAGCTTTCTTT.

This clonotype was picked up many times. J is TRBJ2-5 and V is TRBV18, with 12 bases lining up with TRBD2. CDR3 size: 16 residues. V shed 3 bases, J shed 5 bases, and the junction held 7 bases outside the gene matches. Germline loops: CDR1 KGHSH, CDR2 LQKENI. Here the CDR3 reads CASSPLAGGTAETQYF. As DNA, the CDR3 is TGTGCCAGCTCACCCCTAGCGGGAGGGACAGCGGAGACCCAGTACTTC.

This clonotype was seen more than once but under ten times. The chain employs TRBV6-2 or TRBV6-3 and TRBJ2-2, with 10 nucleotides matching TRBD2. This CDR3 contains 16 residues. Trimming took 2 bases from V and 7 from J; bases not matched to a gene: 7. Germline lookup yields CDR1 MNHEY and CDR2 SVGEGT. Here the CDR3 DNA reads TGTGCCAGCAGTTACGGGAGCGGGAGGGCCGGCGGGGAGCTGTTTTTT. It codes for CASSYGSGRAGGELFF.

Remarks on this clonotype: Just one base apart from a much larger clone, this may be a read error. The chain couples TRBV2 to TRBJ2-2, with 7 bases that match TRBD1. The CDR3 totals 14 residues. CDR1 is SNHLY, CDR2 FYNNEI, per germline. CDR3 bases: TGTGCCAGCAGGGCTGACAGGGAAGTCGGGGAGCTGCTTTTT. This translates into CASRADREVGELLF.

The CDR3 nucleotides are TGTGCCAGCTCATCCACCAGGACAAAAGAGACCCAGTACTTC. Its protein is CASSSTRTKETQYF. J is TRBJ2-5 and V is TRBV18, with D possibly TRBD1 on 5 matching bases. The germline gives CDR1 KGHSH, CDR2 LQKENI. V was shortened by 5 bases and J by 3 bases, with 13 bases between the two germline ends. The length of the CDR3 is 14 residues.

This clonotype was seen only a few times. The chain has TRBV6-1 and TRBJ1-5; perhaps TRBD1 as D (6 bases). The CDR3 length is 12 residues. The germline V and J ends were trimmed by 7 bases and 5 bases, with 9 bases remaining between them. Germline V gene lookup returns CDR1 MNHNS and CDR2 SASEGT. The CDR3 loop is CASTGDYQPQHF. As DNA, the CDR3 is TGTGCCAGCACAGGGGATTATCAGCCCCAGCATTTT.

About this clonotype: A much bigger clone sits one base away, suggesting this may be a read error. The chain links TRBV28 to TRBJ2-7; no firm D call. V was pared by 7 bases and J by 7 bases, with 23 bases between. This CDR3 region has 15 residues. Germline-derived CDR1 and CDR2 are MDHEN and SYDVKM. CDR3 bases: TGTGCCAGCAAGCTCGGCAGAGCCATCGACTCTGAGCAGTACTTC. Its protein product is CASKLGRAIDSEQYF.

Ten or more counts support this clonotype. This chain connects TRBV28 to TRBJ2-7; D tentatively reads TRBD1 or TRBD2 (5 bases each). CDR1 is MDHEN and CDR2 is SYDVKM in the germline V gene. V lost 6 bases and J 3 bases, leaving 18 bases between the germline ends. This CDR3 region has 15 residues. CDR3 loop: CASRSGRDDNYEQYF. The CDR3 nucleotides read TGTGCCAGCAGATCAGGCCGGGACGACAACTACGAGCAGTACTTC. Variable domain in full (rest from reference TRBV28 and TRBJ2-7): DVKVTQSSRYLVKRTGEKVFLECVQDMDHENMFWYRQDPGLGLRLIYFSYDVKMKEKGDIPEGYSVSREKKERFSLILESASTNQTSMYLCASRSGRDDNYEQYFGPGTRLTVT.

The rearrangement uses TRBV6-2 or TRBV6-3 and TRBJ2-2, with no clear D. Germline values: CDR1 MNHEY, CDR2 SVGEGT. The germline V and J ends were trimmed by 6 bases and 0 bases, with 8 bases remaining between them. The CDR3 contains 14 residues. CDR3: CASRELPNTGELFF. The CDR3 DNA reads TGTGCCAGCAGAGAGCTGCCGAACACCGGGGAGCTGTTTTTT.

The table lists this clonotype with a count of one. This sequence is one base from a far larger clone and is likely a read error. The V call is TRBV11-1, the J call TRBJ2-7; 10 bases map to TRBD2. Germline CDR1 and CDR2: SGHAT and FQDESV (reference sequence). CDR3 length: 16 amino acids. CDR3 amino acids: CVSSLATLAGVHEQYF. In nucleotides, the CDR3 is TGTGTCAGCAGCTTAGCGACCCTAGCGGGAGTCCACGAGCAGTACTTC.

V is TRBV9 and J is TRBJ2-1, with TRBD2 matching 9 bases. The CDR3 consists of 14 residues. The germline V gene encodes CDR1 SGDLS and CDR2 YYNGEE. With V trimmed by 2 bases and J by 6 bases, 3 bases remained unmatched. The CDR3 DNA follows: TGTGCCAGCAGCGTCCAGACTAGCGGCAATGAGCAGTTCTTC. It codes for CASSVQTSGNEQFF.

This clonotype was seen a few times. This is likely an artifact of a read error, given a far larger clone one base away. In nucleotides, the CDR3 is TGTGCCAGCAGTGAAGAGGGCGCGTCTCAGCCCCAGCATTTT. Translating it yields CASSEEGASQPQHF. The rearrangement links TRBV27 to TRBJ1-5; the D is unclear. Looked up from germline, CDR1 is MNHEY and CDR2 is SMNVEV (reference sequence). There are 14 residues in the CDR3. Trimming stripped 5 bases from V and 6 bases from J, with 14 bases between.

The gene calls are TRBV4-3 and TRBJ1-1; D is undetermined. The germline V gene has CDR1 LGHNA and CDR2 YSLEER. There are 17 residues in the CDR3. V gave up 0 bases and J gave up 1 base, with 15 bases separating them. The CDR3 DNA is TGCGCCAGCAGCCAAGATGTCTACTTTACACCGAACACTGAAGCTTTCTTT. Protein product: CASSQDVYFTPNTEAFF.

V gene TRBV12-3 or TRBV12-4 combines with J gene TRBJ1-5; D is perhaps TRBD1 (5 bases). V was clipped by 7 bases and J by 1 base, with 11 bases between them. The CDR3 extends over 14 amino acids. The CDR3 loop is CASTTTGSNQPQHF. The DNA of the CDR3 is TGTGCCAGCACCACAACAGGAAGCAATCAGCCCCAGCATTTT.

There are many counts of this clonotype. The V and J genes are TRBV18 and TRBJ2-7, with 7 nucleotides matching TRBD1. Trimming at V came to 4 bases and at J to 5 bases, leaving 11 bases not matched to a gene. The CDR3 loop spans 15 amino acids. CDR1 is KGHSH and CDR2 is LQKENI in the germline V gene. DNA for the CDR3: TGTGCCAGCTCACTACCGGACAGGTACGCCAACGAGCAGTACTTC. This codes for CASSLPDRYANEQYF.

The gene calls are TRBV10-3 and TRBJ2-3; 8 bases agree with TRBD1. J lost 4 bases, V lost 5 bases, and 8 bases had no gene match. In germline, CDR1 is ENHRY, CDR2 SYGVKD. This CDR3 is 15 amino acids long. CDR3 protein: CAISSGTGASDTQYF. CDR3 DNA sequence: TGTGCCATCAGTTCCGGGACAGGTGCGTCAGATACGCAGTATTTT.

This clonotype was counted ten times or more. The CDR3 coding sequence is TGTGCCAGCTCACCTAGGCCTAGTGGGACAGATACGCAGTATTTT. Amino acid sequence: CASSPRPSGTDTQYF. The chain employs TRBV18 and TRBJ2-3; no definite D call. The CDR3 spans 15 residues. Looked up from germline, CDR1 is KGHSH and CDR2 is LQKENI. V lost 3 bases to trimming and J lost 3 bases, with 13 bases between them.

This clonotype was picked up many times. DNA for the CDR3: TGTGCCATCGCTAGCGAGAACTACGAGCAGTACTTC. Amino acids: CAIASENYEQYF. The rearrangement uses TRBV28 and TRBJ2-7; D might be TRBD2 (6 bases). This CDR3 is 12 amino acids long. Germline CDR1 and CDR2: MDHEN and SYDVKM. Between the trimmed V and J ends, which lost 10 bases and 3 bases, there was a span of 13 bases.

Worth noting for this clonotype: A much larger clone sits a single nucleotide away, making a read error possible. The CDR3 sequence: CASSLEVRDTMQETQYF. The CDR3 nucleotides read TGTGCCAGCAGCTTGGAGGTCCGGGACACCATGCAAGAGACCCAGTACTTC. The genes are TRBV7-3 and TRBJ2-5, with D possibly TRBD1 on 6 matching bases. V was cut by 3 bases and J by 2 bases, with 19 bases left in between. Per germline, CDR1 SGHTA and CDR2 FQGTGA. CDR3 length equals 17 residues.

This clonotype has at least ten counts. J is TRBJ1-4 and V is TRBV11-2; 7 bases align to TRBD1. J was trimmed by 2 bases and V by 2 bases; bases with no gene match: 8. The CDR3 totals 17 residues. The germline V gene encodes CDR1 SGHAT and CDR2 FQNNGV. The CDR3 protein is CASSLHQGGRTNEKLFF. The DNA for the CDR3 is TGTGCCAGCAGCTTACACCAGGGGGGAAGGACTAATGAAAAACTGTTTTTT.

At least ten counts were recorded for this clonotype. The J gene is TRBJ1-2, the V gene TRBV2; D uncertain. The CDR3 covers 11 residues. Looked up from germline, CDR1 is SNHLY and CDR2 is FYNNEI. Trimming took 8 bases from V and 9 from J, leaving 13 bases between them. CDR3 sequence reads: CASSQRMSYTF. Written as DNA, the CDR3 is TGTGCCAGCTCCCAGAGGATGAGCTACACCTTC.

In its sample, this clonotype was seen many times. The rearrangement links TRBV2 to TRBJ2-7, with TRBD2 as a possible D gene (6 bases). CDR3 length: 14 amino acids. Trimming stripped 7 bases from V and 2 bases from J, with 15 bases between. Per germline, CDR1 SNHLY and CDR2 FYNNEI. The CDR3 protein is CASTRFGGTYEQYF. CDR3 bases: TGTGCCAGCACCCGCTTTGGGGGGACCTACGAGCAGTACTTC.

Only a few counts were recorded for this clonotype. This chain connects TRBV5-1 to TRBJ1-2; a weak D match, TRBD1 (5 bases). This CDR3 contains 15 residues. Trimming removed 0 bases from V and 4 bases from J, with 13 bases in between. Germline V lookup: CDR1 SGHRS, CDR2 YFSETQ. CDR3 protein: CASSLALTGAYGYTF. CDR3 in DNA: TGCGCCAGCAGCTTGGCCCTAACCGGGGCCTATGGCTACACCTTC.

In DNA, the CDR3 is TGCGCCAGCAGTGCCGCGAATTATGTCGGTGGCTACACCTTC. This encodes CASSAANYVGGYTF. V and J are TRBV10-2 and TRBJ1-2; no definite D call. Germline V gene data show CDR1 as WSHSY and CDR2 as SAAADI. This CDR3 contains 14 residues. The ends were cut back, 4 bases at V and 7 bases at J, with 16 bases in the middle.

At least ten counts were recorded for this clonotype. This chain links TRBV7-2 with TRBJ2-7, with a weak D call TRBD2 (5 bases). The CDR3 is 18 residues long. V was cut by 8 bases and J by 0 bases, with 26 bases left in between. Germline V gives CDR1 SGHTA, CDR2 FQGNSA. CDR3 in DNA: TGTGCCAGCGGGTTTCAGGCTTGGGGTAGCGTAGACTCCTACGAGCAGTACTTC. As protein: CASGFQAWGSVDSYEQYF.

The gene calls are TRBV9 and TRBJ2-7; the D is unclear. The V end lost 0 bases, the J end lost 0 bases, and 10 bases lay between the germline ends. This CDR3 is built from 15 residues. Germline V gene data show CDR1 as SGDLS and CDR2 as YYNGEE. The CDR3 is CASSVGWSLSYEQYF. CDR3 DNA sequence: TGTGCCAGCAGCGTAGGGTGGAGTCTCTCCTACGAGCAGTACTTC.

This clonotype was observed many times. The CDR3 reads CSAEGGGNTEAFF. For the CDR3, the DNA is TGCAGTGCCGAGGGGGGGGGGAACACTGAAGCTTTCTTT. The gene calls are TRBV20-1 and TRBJ1-1, with TRBD1 as a possible D gene (6 bases). Trimming pared 6 bases from V and 1 base from J, leaving 12 bases between. Germline loops: CDR1 DFQATT, CDR2 SNEGSKA (reference sequence). The CDR3 runs to 13 residues.

This clonotype was observed many times. The rearrangement uses TRBV5-1 and TRBJ2-1; no clear D gene. The germline CDR1 and CDR2 sequences are SGHRS and YFSETQ. The CDR3 loop spans 15 amino acids. The V end lost 0 bases, the J end lost 2 bases, and 9 bases lay between the germline ends. DNA of the CDR3: TGCGCCAGCAGCTTGGTAGGGATTCCCTACAATGAGCAGTTCTTC. Translated: CASSLVGIPYNEQFF.

This clonotype was observed a handful of times. V is TRBV12-3 or TRBV12-4 and J is TRBJ2-2; TRBD1 matches at 12 bases. This CDR3 spans 15 amino acids. With 8 bases clipped from V and 7 bases from J, the junction kept 8 bases outside the gene matches. CDR3 in amino acids: CASGGTGGADGELFF. The CDR3 DNA is TGTGCCAGCGGTGGGACAGGGGGCGCGGACGGGGAGCTGTTTTTT.